This T cell receptor (beta chain) came from a study of shared clonotypes between healthy human individuals. V lost 8 bases and J lost 6, with 14 bases in between. The CDR3 is made up of 13 amino acids. Germline CDR1 and CDR2: LNHNV and YYDKDF (reference sequence). Data came from immunoSEQ multiplex PCR; TCRdb stores just in-frame clones and leaves some out. The sample holds about 700,000 clones, around 74% seen once. This sequence joins TRBV15 and TRBJ2-1, with D uncertain. The origin of this receptor is a woman in her 30s in good health. The sample comprised memory CD4+ T cells sorted from blood. Sample subset: CD45RA-negative fraction. Written as DNA, the CDR3 is TGTGCCACCTCCCAAAGGACCCCCAATGAGCAGTTCTTC. Its translation: CATSQRTPNEQFF.